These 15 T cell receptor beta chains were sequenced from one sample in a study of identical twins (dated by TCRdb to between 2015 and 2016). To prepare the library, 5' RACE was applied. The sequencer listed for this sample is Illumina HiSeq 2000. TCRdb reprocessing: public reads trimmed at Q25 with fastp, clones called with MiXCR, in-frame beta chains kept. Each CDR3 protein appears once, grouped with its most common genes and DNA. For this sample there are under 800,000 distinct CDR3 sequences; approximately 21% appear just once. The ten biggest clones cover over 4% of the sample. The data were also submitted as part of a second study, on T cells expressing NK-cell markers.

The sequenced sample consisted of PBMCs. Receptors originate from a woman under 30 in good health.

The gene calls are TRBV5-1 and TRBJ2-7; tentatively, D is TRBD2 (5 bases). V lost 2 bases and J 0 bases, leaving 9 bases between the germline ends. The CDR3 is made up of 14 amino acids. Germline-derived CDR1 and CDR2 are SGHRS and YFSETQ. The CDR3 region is CASSFGVYSYEQYF. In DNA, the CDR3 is TGCGCCAGCAGCTTCGGGGTTTACTCCTACGAGCAGTACTTC.

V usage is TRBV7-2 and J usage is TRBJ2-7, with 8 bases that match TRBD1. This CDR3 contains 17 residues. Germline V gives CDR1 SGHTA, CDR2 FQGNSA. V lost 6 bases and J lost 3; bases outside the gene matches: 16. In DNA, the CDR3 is TGTGCCAGCAGTCAGGGGGCAGGGGCCTTAATTAACTACGAGCAGTACTTC. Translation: CASSQGAGALINYEQYF.

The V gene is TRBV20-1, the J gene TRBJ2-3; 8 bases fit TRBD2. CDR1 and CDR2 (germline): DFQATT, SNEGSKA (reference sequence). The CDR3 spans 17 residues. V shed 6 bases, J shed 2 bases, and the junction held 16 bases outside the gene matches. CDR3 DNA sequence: TGCAGTGCAGAGGGTCCCTCTACTAGCGGTCCCACAGATACGCAGTATTTT. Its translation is CSAEGPSTSGPTDTQYF.

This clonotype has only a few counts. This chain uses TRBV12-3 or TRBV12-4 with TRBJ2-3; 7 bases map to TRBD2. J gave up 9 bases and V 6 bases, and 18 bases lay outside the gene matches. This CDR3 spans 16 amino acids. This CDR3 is CASRDAGEGPGSTQYF. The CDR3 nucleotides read TGTGCCAGCAGGGACGCGGGGGAGGGCCCCGGATCAACGCAGTATTTT.

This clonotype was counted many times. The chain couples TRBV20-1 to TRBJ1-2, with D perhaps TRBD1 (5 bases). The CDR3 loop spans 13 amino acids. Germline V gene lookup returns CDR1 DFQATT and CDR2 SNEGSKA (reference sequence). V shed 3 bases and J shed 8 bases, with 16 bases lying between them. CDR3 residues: CSASLGGPGGYTF. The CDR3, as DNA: TGCAGTGCTAGTTTGGGGGGACCTGGCGGCTACACCTTC.

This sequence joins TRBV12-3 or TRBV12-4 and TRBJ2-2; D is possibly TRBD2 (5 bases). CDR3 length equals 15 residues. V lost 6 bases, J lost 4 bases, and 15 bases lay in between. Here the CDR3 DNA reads TGTGCCAGCAGCCGTGGGCTAGCAAGCACCGGGGAGCTGTTTTTT. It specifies CASSRGLASTGELFF.

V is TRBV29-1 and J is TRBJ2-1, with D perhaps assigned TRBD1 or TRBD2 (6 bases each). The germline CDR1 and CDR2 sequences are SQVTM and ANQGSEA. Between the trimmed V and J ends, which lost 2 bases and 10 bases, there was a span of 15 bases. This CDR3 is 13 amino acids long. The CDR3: CSVESEGGWEQFF. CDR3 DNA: TGCAGCGTTGAATCTGAAGGGGGGTGGGAGCAGTTCTTC.

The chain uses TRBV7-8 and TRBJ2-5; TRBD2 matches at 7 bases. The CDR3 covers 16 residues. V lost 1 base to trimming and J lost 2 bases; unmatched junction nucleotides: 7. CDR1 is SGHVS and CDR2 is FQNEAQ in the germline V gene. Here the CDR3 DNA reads TGTGCCAGCAGCTTAGAGGAGCGGGGTTGGCAAGAGACCCAGTACTTC. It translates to CASSLEERGWQETQYF. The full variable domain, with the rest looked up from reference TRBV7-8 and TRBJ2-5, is GAGVSQSPRYKVAKRGQDVALRCDPISGHVSLFWYQQALGQGPEFLTYFQNEAQLDKSGLPSDRFFAERPEGSVSTLKIQRTQQEDSAVYLCASSLEERGWQETQYFGPGTRLLVL.

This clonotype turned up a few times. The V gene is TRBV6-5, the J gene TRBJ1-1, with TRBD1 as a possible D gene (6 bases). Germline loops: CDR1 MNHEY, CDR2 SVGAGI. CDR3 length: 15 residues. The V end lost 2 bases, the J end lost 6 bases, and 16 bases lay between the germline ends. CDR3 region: CASSYGGQIPSEAFF. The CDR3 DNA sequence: TGTGCCAGCAGTTACGGAGGACAGATACCCTCTGAAGCTTTCTTT.

CDR3 in amino acids: CASSIGQGENEQYF. The CDR3 nucleotides read TGTGCCAGCAGCATTGGACAGGGGGAGAACGAGCAGTACTTC. The chain employs TRBV6-1 and TRBJ2-7; 10 nucleotides agree with TRBD1. The CDR3 extends over 14 amino acids. V lost 6 bases and J lost 5; bases outside the gene matches: 7. Germline CDR1 is MNHNS and CDR2 is SASEGT.

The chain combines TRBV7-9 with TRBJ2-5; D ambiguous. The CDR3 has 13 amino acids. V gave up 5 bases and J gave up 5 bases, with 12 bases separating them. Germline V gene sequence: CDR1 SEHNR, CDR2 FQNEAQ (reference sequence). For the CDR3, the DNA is TGTGCCAGCAGCGTCGGCTCGTCGGAGACCCAGTACTTC. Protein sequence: CASSVGSSETQYF. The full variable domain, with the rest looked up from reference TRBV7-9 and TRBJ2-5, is DTGVSQNPRHKITKRGQNVTFRCDPISEHNRLYWYRQTLGQGPEFLTYFQNEAQLEKSRLLSDRFSAERPKGSFSTLEIQRTEQGDSAMYLCASSVGSSETQYFGPGTRLLVL.

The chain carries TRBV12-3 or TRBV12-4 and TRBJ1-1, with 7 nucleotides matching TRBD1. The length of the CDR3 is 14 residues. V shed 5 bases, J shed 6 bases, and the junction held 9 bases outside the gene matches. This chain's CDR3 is CASSLYRGFPEAFF. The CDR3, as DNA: TGTGCCAGCAGTCTCTACAGGGGATTCCCTGAAGCTTTCTTT.

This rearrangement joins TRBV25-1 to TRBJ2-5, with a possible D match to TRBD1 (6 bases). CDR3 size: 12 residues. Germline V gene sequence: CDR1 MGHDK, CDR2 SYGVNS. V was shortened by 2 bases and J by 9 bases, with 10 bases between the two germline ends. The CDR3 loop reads CASSETGTAQYF. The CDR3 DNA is TGTGCCAGCAGTGAAACAGGGACGGCCCAGTACTTC.

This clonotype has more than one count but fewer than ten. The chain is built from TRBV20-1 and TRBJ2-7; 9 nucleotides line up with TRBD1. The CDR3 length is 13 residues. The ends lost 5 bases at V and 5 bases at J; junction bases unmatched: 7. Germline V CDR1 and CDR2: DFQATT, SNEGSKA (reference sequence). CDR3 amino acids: CSALGQGSNEQYF. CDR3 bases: TGCAGTGCTCTGGGACAGGGAAGTAACGAGCAGTACTTC.

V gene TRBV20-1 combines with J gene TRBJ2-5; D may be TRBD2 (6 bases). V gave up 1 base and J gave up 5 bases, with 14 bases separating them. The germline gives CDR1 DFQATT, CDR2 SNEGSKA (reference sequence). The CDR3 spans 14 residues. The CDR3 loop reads CSARAGRREETQYF. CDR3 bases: TGCAGTGCTAGAGCAGGGCGCCGGGAGGAGACCCAGTACTTC.